These 19 T cell receptor beta chains came from one sample sequenced in a study of cytomegalovirus exposure and HLA in healthy donors. Profiled with immunoSEQ multiplex PCR; TCRdb holds only in-frame clones, not every one. The sample has some 190,000 clones, about 89% seen once. The sample comprised PBMCs. These receptors originate from a young man in good health and CMV-seropositive.

V is TRBV19 and J is TRBJ2-7, with D tentatively TRBD2 (6 bases). The CDR3 length is 13 residues. CDR1 is LNHDA, CDR2 SQIVND, per germline (reference sequence). Trimming took 4 bases from V and 3 from J, leaving 10 bases between them. For the CDR3, the DNA is TGTGCCAGTAGTAGCGGGACGGTCTACGAGCAGTACTTC. It yields the protein CASSSGTVYEQYF.

Comments on this clone: Relative to the germline gene, one junction end is altered; a read error may explain this. This sample includes further DNA sequences coding for the same CDR3. The CDR3: CASSFARADSPLHF. CDR3 sequence (DNA): TGCGCCAGCAGCTTTGCTAGGGCGGATTCACCCCTCCACTTT. The chain carries TRBV5-6 and TRBJ1-6, with D unresolved. CDR3 size: 14 residues. CDR1 and CDR2 from the germline V gene are SGHDT and YYEEEE.

The chain uses TRBV7-2 and TRBJ2-3; D is uncertain. The ends were cut back, 0 bases at V and 2 bases at J, with 6 bases in the middle. This CDR3 spans 14 amino acids. The V gene's germline CDR1 is SGHTA and CDR2 FQGNSA. The CDR3 nucleotides read TGTGCCAGCAGCTTAGCCGGCCACACAGATACGCAGTATTTT. Protein product: CASSLAGHTDTQYF.

The chain is built from TRBV7-6 and TRBJ1-5; 8 nucleotides agree with TRBD1. This CDR3 contains 18 residues. Unmatched junction bases numbered 8, after V lost 0 bases and J lost 1 base. Germline CDR1 is SGHVS and CDR2 is FNYEAQ. CDR3 region: CASSLAAGGKGSNQPQHF. The DNA for the CDR3 is TGTGCCAGCAGCTTAGCTGCAGGGGGCAAAGGGAGCAATCAGCCCCAGCATTTT.

The chain employs TRBV30 and TRBJ1-6; 8 positions match TRBD1. J gave up 2 bases and V 0 bases, and 3 bases lay outside the gene matches. The CDR3 has 16 residues. Germline V lookup: CDR1 GTSNPN, CDR2 SVGIG (reference sequence). The CDR3 coding sequence is TGTGCCTGGAGTGTACAGGGGGACCCCTATAATTCACCCCTCCACTTT. Protein sequence: CAWSVQGDPYNSPLHF.

The chain links TRBV6-5 to TRBJ2-7; 8 bases map to TRBD2. Germline V gene data show CDR1 as MNHEY and CDR2 as SVGAGI. Germline trimming cut 3 bases from V and 1 base from J; bases unmatched to any gene: 5. The CDR3 extends over 15 amino acids. The CDR3 protein is CASSYEREGSYEQYF. The CDR3 DNA reads as TGTGCCAGCAGTTATGAACGGGAGGGTTCCTACGAGCAGTACTTC.

The chain is built from TRBV6-6 and TRBJ1-1; no firm D call. The CDR3 runs to 12 residues. Germline V lookup: CDR1 MNHNY, CDR2 SVGAGI (reference sequence). Trimming took off 7 bases at V and 11 bases at J, with 17 bases between the two ends. This CDR3 is CASTLRGSGAFF. In nucleotides, the CDR3 is TGTGCCAGCACCCTCCGAGGATCGGGGGCTTTCTTT.

This clone was seen ten or more times. V usage is TRBV5-1 and J usage is TRBJ1-1, with 8 bases matching TRBD1. The CDR3 contains 16 residues. In germline, CDR1 is SGHRS, CDR2 YFSETQ. V trimming: 0 bases; J trimming: 0 bases; junction bases outside the gene matches: 4. The CDR3 is CASSLAETGVNTEAFF. As DNA, the CDR3 is TGCGCCAGCAGCTTGGCCGAGACAGGGGTGAACACTGAAGCTTTCTTT.

This chain uses TRBV4-2 with TRBJ2-1; D ambiguous. Trimming stripped 0 bases from V and 10 bases from J, with 13 bases between. Germline lookup yields CDR1 LGHNA and CDR2 YNFKEQ. The CDR3 is 14 amino acids. The CDR3 bases are TGTGCCAGCAGCCAAGACCCCTCTCACGGGGAGCAGTTCTTC. Residues: CASSQDPSHGEQFF.

The chain couples TRBV5-6 to TRBJ2-1; tentatively, D is TRBD1 (6 bases). Trimming cost V 2 bases and J 5 bases, with 17 bases left between them. The CDR3 sequence is 16 residues long. The V gene's germline CDR1 is SGHDT and CDR2 YYEEEE. CDR3 bases: TGTGCCAGCAGCTTCGGCCCAAACAGGGCCCACAATGAGCAGTTCTTC. This encodes CASSFGPNRAHNEQFF.

J is TRBJ2-7 and V is TRBV7-9; TRBD1 agrees at 7 bases. The CDR3 extends over 14 amino acids. The V segment lost 3 bases and the J segment 0 bases; nucleotides outside the gene matches: 2. Germline V gives CDR1 SEHNR, CDR2 FQNEAQ (reference sequence). CDR3 sequence (DNA): TGTGCCAGCAGCTTGACAGGGCACTCCTACGAGCAGTACTTC. This codes for CASSLTGHSYEQYF.

With regard to this clone: This sample includes further DNA sequences coding for the same CDR3. CDR3 bases: TGTGCCAGTGTAGGAGATACGCAGTATTTT. Its translation is CASVGDTQYF. The chain carries TRBV19 and TRBJ2-3; no firm D call. The length of the CDR3 is 10 residues. Germline CDR1 is LNHDA and CDR2 is SQIVND (reference sequence). V dropped 8 bases and J dropped 5 bases, with 5 bases sitting between them.

The gene calls are TRBV27 and TRBJ2-3, with 15 positions matching TRBD2. The CDR3 loop spans 16 amino acids. The trim removed 10 bases at V and 4 bases at J, leaving 9 bases unmatched. Germline loops: CDR1 MNHEY, CDR2 SMNVEV (reference sequence). The CDR3 spells CATGGTSGRSADTQYF. The CDR3 region has the DNA TGTGCCACTGGCGGGACTAGCGGGAGGTCTGCAGATACGCAGTATTTT.

The chain uses TRBV5-6 and TRBJ2-1; 10 nucleotides agree with TRBD2. V shed 3 bases, J shed 8 bases, and the junction held 2 bases outside the gene matches. Germline V CDR1 and CDR2: SGHDT, YYEEEE. This CDR3 has 13 residues. The CDR3 region has the DNA TGTGCCAGCAGCTCCGGGACTAGCGATGAGCAGTTCTTC. Protein: CASSSGTSDEQFF.

The chain couples TRBV19 to TRBJ1-2, with 11 bases fitting TRBD1. This CDR3 has 18 amino acids. The germline V gene encodes CDR1 LNHDA and CDR2 SQIVND (reference sequence). V shed 6 bases, J shed 5 bases, and the junction held 17 bases outside the gene matches. CDR3 in amino acids: CASRPIRTGGRIGYGYTF. The CDR3 coding sequence is TGTGCCAGTAGACCTATCCGGACAGGGGGCCGAATTGGGTATGGCTACACCTTC.

J is TRBJ2-1 and V is TRBV9; 12 positions match TRBD2. V shed 0 bases, J shed 9 bases, and the junction held 4 bases outside the gene matches. This CDR3 is built from 15 residues. CDR1 is SGDLS and CDR2 is YYNGEE in the germline V gene. The CDR3 region is CASSVGLAGALEQFF. The CDR3 DNA is TGTGCCAGCAGCGTAGGACTAGCGGGAGCCCTTGAGCAGTTCTTC.

CDR3 amino acids: CASRETEAFF. The CDR3 region has the DNA TGTGCCAGCAGGGAAACTGAAGCTTTCTTT. This sequence joins TRBV7-9 and TRBJ1-1; D is unclear. The germline V gene has CDR1 SEHNR and CDR2 FQNEAQ (reference sequence). V lost 6 bases and J 5 bases, leaving 4 bases between the germline ends. CDR3 size: 10 residues.

This chain joins TRBV2 and TRBJ2-3, with D tentatively TRBD2 (6 bases). The V end lost 4 bases, the J end lost 4 bases, and 12 bases lay between the germline ends. This CDR3 is 14 amino acids long. The germline V gene encodes CDR1 SNHLY and CDR2 FYNNEI. CDR3 sequence reads: CASSVTSPPDTQYF. The CDR3 region has the DNA TGTGCCAGCAGTGTGACTAGTCCCCCAGATACGCAGTATTTT.

The J gene is TRBJ1-2, the V gene TRBV27, with D unresolved. V was cut by 4 bases and J by 7 bases, with 16 bases left in between. This CDR3 has 14 residues. Germline V gene data show CDR1 as MNHEY and CDR2 as SMNVEV (reference sequence). This chain's CDR3 is CASSSGTGPSGYTF. The CDR3 coding sequence is TGTGCCAGCAGTTCGGGCACCGGGCCGTCTGGCTACACCTTC.